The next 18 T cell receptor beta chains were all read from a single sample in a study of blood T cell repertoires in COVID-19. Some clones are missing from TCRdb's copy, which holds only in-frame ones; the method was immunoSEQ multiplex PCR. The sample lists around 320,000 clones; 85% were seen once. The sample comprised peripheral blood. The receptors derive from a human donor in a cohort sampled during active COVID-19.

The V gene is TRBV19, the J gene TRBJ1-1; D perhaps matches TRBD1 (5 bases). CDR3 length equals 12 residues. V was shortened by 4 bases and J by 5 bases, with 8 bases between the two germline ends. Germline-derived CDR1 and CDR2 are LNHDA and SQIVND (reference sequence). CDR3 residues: CASSNGGTEAFF. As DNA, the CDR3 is TGTGCCAGTAGTAATGGGGGGACTGAAGCTTTCTTT.

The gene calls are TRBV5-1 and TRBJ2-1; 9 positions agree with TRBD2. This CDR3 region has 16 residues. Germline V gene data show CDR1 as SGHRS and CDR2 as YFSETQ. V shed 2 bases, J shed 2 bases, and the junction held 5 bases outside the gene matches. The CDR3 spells CASSLKRGAAYNEQFF. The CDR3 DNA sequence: TGCGCCAGCAGCTTAAAGCGGGGGGCAGCCTACAATGAGCAGTTCTTC.

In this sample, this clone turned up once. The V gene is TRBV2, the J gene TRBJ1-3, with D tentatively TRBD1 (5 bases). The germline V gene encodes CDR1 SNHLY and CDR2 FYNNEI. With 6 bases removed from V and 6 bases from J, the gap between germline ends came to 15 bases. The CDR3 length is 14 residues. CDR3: CASRATVGENTIYF. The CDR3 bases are TGTGCCAGCAGAGCGACAGTGGGTGAAAACACCATATATTTT.

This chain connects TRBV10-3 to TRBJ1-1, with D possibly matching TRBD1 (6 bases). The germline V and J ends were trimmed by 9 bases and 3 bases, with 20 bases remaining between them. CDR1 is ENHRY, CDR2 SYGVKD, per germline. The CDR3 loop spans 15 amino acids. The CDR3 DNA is TGTGCCATTAGGACAGCTCCCTTTTTGGACACTGAAGCTTTCTTT. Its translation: CAIRTAPFLDTEAFF.

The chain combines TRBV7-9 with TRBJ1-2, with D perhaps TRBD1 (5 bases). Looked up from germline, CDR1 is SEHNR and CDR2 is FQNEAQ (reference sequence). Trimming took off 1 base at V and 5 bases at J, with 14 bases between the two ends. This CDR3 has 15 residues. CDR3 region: CASSLGAGAMYGYTF. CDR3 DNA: TGTGCCAGCAGCTTAGGGGCTGGGGCTATGTATGGCTACACCTTC.

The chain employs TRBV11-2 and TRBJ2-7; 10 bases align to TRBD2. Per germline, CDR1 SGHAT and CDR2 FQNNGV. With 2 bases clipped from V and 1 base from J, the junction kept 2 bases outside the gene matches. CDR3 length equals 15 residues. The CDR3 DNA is TGTGCCAGCAGCTTAACTAGCGGGGTTTCCTACGAGCAGTACTTC. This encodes CASSLTSGVSYEQYF.

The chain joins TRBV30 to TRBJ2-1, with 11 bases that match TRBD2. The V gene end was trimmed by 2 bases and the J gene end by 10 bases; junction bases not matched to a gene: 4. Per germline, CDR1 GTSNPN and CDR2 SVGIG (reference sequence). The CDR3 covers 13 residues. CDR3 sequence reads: CAWSSLAGDEQFF. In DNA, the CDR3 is TGTGCCTGGAGTTCACTAGCGGGGGACGAGCAGTTCTTC.

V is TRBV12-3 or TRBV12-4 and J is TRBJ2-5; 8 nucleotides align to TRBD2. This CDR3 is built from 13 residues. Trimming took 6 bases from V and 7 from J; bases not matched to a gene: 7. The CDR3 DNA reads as TGTGCCAGCAGACGTGGGACTAGTCGGACCCAGTACTTC. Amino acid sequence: CASRRGTSRTQYF.

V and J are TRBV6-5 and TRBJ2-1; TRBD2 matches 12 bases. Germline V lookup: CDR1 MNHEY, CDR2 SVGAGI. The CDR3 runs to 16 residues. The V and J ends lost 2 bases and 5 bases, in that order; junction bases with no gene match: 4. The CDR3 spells CASSYGTSGLHNEQFF. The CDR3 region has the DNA TGTGCCAGCAGTTACGGGACTAGCGGGTTACACAATGAGCAGTTCTTC.

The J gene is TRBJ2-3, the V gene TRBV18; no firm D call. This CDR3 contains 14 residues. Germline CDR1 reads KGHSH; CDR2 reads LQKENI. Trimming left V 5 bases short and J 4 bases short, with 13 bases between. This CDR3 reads CASSSSQSPDTQYF. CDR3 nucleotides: TGTGCCAGCTCATCTAGTCAGTCCCCAGATACGCAGTATTTT.

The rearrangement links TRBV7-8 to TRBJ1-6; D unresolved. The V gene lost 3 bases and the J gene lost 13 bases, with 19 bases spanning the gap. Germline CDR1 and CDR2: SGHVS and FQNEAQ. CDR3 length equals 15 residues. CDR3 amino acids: CASSLGVPRYQPLHF. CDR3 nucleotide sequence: TGTGCCAGCAGCTTGGGCGTCCCCAGGTACCAGCCCCTCCACTTT. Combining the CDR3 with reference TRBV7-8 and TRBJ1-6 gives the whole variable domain GAGVSQSPRYKVAKRGQDVALRCDPISGHVSLFWYQQALGQGPEFLTYFQNEAQLDKSGLPSDRFFAERPEGSVSTLKIQRTQQEDSAVYLCASSLGVPRYQPLHFGNGTRLTVT.

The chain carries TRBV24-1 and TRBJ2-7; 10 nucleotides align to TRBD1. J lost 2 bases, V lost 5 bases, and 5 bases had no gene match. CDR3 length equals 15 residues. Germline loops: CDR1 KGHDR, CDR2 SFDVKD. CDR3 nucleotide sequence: TGTGCCACCAGTGGTGGGACAGGGGTAACCTACGAGCAGTACTTC. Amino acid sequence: CATSGGTGVTYEQYF.

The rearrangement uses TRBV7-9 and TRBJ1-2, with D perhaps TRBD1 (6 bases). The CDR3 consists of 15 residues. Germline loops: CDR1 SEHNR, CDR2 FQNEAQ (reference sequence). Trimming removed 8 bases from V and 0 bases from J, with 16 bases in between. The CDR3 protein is CASGPRDTANYGYTF. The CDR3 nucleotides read TGTGCCAGCGGACCCCGGGACACAGCTAACTATGGCTACACCTTC.

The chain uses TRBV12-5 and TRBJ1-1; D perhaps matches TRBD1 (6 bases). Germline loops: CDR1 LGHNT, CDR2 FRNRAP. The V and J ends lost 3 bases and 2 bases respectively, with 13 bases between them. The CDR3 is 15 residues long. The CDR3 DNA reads TGTGCTAGTGGTTTTTGGGGGCTCGGTAACACTGAAGCTTTCTTT. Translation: CASGFWGLGNTEAFF. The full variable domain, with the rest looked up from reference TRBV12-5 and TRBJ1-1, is DARVTQTPRHKVTEMGQEVTMRCQPILGHNTVFWYRQTMMQGLELLAYFRNRAPLDDSGMPKDRFSAEMPDATLATLKIQPSEPRDSAVYFCASGFWGLGNTEAFFGQGTRLTVV.

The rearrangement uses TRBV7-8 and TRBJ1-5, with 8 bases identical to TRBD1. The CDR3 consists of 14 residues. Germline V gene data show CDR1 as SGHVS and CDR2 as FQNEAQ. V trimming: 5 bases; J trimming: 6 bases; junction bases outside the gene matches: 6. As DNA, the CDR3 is TGTGCCAGCAGCCGGACAGGGAGAGGTCAGCCCCAGCATTTT. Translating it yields CASSRTGRGQPQHF.

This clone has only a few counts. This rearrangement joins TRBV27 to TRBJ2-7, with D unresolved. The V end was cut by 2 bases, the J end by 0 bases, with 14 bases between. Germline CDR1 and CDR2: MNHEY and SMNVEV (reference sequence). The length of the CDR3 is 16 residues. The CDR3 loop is CASSLSPGTISYEQYF. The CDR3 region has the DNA TGTGCCAGCAGTTTAAGCCCAGGCACCATCTCCTACGAGCAGTACTTC.

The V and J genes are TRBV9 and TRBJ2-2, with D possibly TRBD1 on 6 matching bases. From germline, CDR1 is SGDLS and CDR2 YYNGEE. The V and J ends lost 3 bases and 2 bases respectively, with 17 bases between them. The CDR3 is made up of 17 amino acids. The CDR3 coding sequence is TGTGCCAGCAGCGAGGGTGGACAGAAAATTAACACCGGGGAGCTGTTTTTT. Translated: CASSEGGQKINTGELFF. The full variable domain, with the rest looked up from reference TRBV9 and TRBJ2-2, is DSGVTQTPKHLITATGQRVTLRCSPRSGDLSVYWYQQSLDQGLQFLIQYYNGEERAKGNILERFSAQQFPDLHSELNLSSLELGDSALYFCASSEGGQKINTGELFFGEGSRLTVL.

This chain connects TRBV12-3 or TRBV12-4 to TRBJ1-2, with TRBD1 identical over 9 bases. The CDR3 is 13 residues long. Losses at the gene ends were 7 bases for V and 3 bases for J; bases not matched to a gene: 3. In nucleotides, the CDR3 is TGTGCCAGCACCCGGACAGGGGACTATGGCTACACCTTC. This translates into CASTRTGDYGYTF.